The 8 T cell receptor beta chains given below trace back to one sample, sequenced in a study of shared clonotypes between healthy human individuals. Assay: immunoSEQ multiplex PCR; the TCRdb copy retains only in-frame clones and omits some. Of millions of clones listed, more than 85% are singletons. It was CD45RO-negative cells, positively selected for CCR7, that made up naive CD8 cells, with terminally differentiated effector memory CD45RA+ cells excluded. The sequencing sample was made of naive CD8+ T cells from PBMCs. These receptors all come from a man younger than 35 in good health. Some clones in this sample may be carry-over from other donors' samples.

The chain carries TRBV27 and TRBJ2-4; D gene uncertain. Germline CDR1 reads MNHEY; CDR2 reads SMNVEV (reference sequence). Trimming removed 8 bases from V and 0 bases from J, with 2 bases in between. This CDR3 contains 11 residues. CDR3 nucleotide sequence: TGTGCCAGCTTAGCCAAAAACATTCAGTACTTC. As protein: CASLAKNIQYF.

The CDR3 DNA follows: TGTGCCAGCAGCTTAGTTCTGGGGTGGGAGACTGAAGCTTTCTTT. Its translation is CASSLVLGWETEAFF. The chain combines TRBV7-2 with TRBJ1-1; D is ambiguous. The germline V and J ends were trimmed by 1 base and 5 bases, with 14 bases remaining between them. This CDR3 is 15 amino acids long. Germline values: CDR1 SGHTA, CDR2 FQGNSA.

The gene calls are TRBV5-1 and TRBJ2-1, with D perhaps given as TRBD1 or TRBD2 (6 bases each). Germline CDR1 is SGHRS and CDR2 is YFSETQ. V was cut by 0 bases and J by 9 bases, with 16 bases left in between. The CDR3 loop spans 15 amino acids. The CDR3 coding sequence is TGCGCCAGCAGCTTGGGTCTCGGGGGCAAGAGTGAGCAGTTCTTC. Translation: CASSLGLGGKSEQFF.

The rearrangement links TRBV27 to TRBJ2-5; D remains unclear. V was shortened by 4 bases and J by 0 bases, with 9 bases between the two germline ends. This CDR3 has 14 residues. CDR1 and CDR2 (germline): MNHEY, SMNVEV (reference sequence). The CDR3 bases are TGTGCCAGCAGTTCCAAATTGTACCAAGAGACCCAGTACTTC. This codes for CASSSKLYQETQYF.

The J gene is TRBJ2-3, the V gene TRBV7-8; 11 nucleotides line up with TRBD2. V was pared by 4 bases and J by 2 bases, with 5 bases of the junction left unmatched. Germline V gene lookup returns CDR1 SGHVS and CDR2 FQNEAQ. The CDR3 covers 16 residues. Here the CDR3 reads CASSWGLAENTDTQYF. The CDR3 nucleotides are TGTGCCAGCAGCTGGGGACTAGCGGAGAACACAGATACGCAGTATTTT.

The chain couples TRBV27 to TRBJ2-1, with 14 bases that match TRBD2. This CDR3 is 16 amino acids long. Germline CDR1 is MNHEY and CDR2 is SMNVEV (reference sequence). Losses at the gene ends were 4 bases for V and 7 bases for J; bases not matched to a gene: 6. The CDR3 DNA reads as TGTGCCAGCAGTTCTGGACTAGCGGGAGGTTGGAATGAGCAGTTCTTC. Amino acids: CASSSGLAGGWNEQFF.

This rearrangement joins TRBV5-1 to TRBJ2-7, with 10 bases identical to TRBD1. Germline assignment: CDR1 SGHRS and CDR2 YFSETQ. This CDR3 contains 15 residues. The junction had 7 bases not matched to a gene; V was cut back by 3 bases and J by 4 bases. The chain's CDR3 is CASSYETGGAYEQYF. The CDR3 bases are TGCGCCAGCAGCTACGAGACAGGGGGCGCGTACGAGCAGTACTTC.

The chain uses TRBV7-9 and TRBJ2-7; 7 bases line up with TRBD1. The CDR3 spans 15 residues. V was clipped by 5 bases and J by 2 bases; unmatched bases: 9. Germline CDR1 is SEHNR and CDR2 is FQNEAQ (reference sequence). The CDR3 DNA sequence: TGTGCCAGCAGCAACCCGGGACAGATGACCTACGAGCAGTACTTC. Residues: CASSNPGQMTYEQYF.